The rows below give T cell receptor beta chains drawn from one sample of a study of glioma-infiltrating T cells after dendritic cell vaccination. Here immunoSEQ multiplex PCR was the method, and the copy in TCRdb shows in-frame clones only, minus some. The sample includes tens of thousands of clones, around nine tenths seen only once; the top ten take 3% to 4%. The specimen comprised blood, sampled before dendritic cell vaccination. The receptors were gathered from a human donor with glioblastoma. Both conserved end residues are part of each CDR3. The order of the fields is V gene, D gene, J gene, CDR3 length, clone size, CDR3 DNA, CDR3 protein. D genes are given only for firm matches. The size of a clone is reported for some rows only, either as once, few or many, or as a class for expanded clones.

v_gene: TRBV10-3; d_gene: TRBD2; j_gene: TRBJ2-1; len: 18; abundance: .; CDR3nt: TGTGCCATCAGTGAGTGGGGACTAGCGGGGGGGGTCTACAATGAGCAGTTCTTC; CDR3aa: CAISEWGLAGGVYNEQFF
v_gene: TRBV6-1; d_gene: TRBD1; j_gene: TRBJ1-1; len: 14; abundance: .; CDR3nt: TGTGCCAGCCACAGCAGGACAGGGGACACTGAAGCTTTCTTT; CDR3aa: CASHSRTGDTEAFF
v_gene: TRBV6-5; d_gene: .; j_gene: TRBJ1-2; len: 14; abundance: .; CDR3nt: TGTGCCAGCAGTCCCCCTGCGGGGGGAAATGGCTACACCTTC; CDR3aa: CASSPPAGGNGYTF
v_gene: TRBV5-1; d_gene: TRBD1; j_gene: TRBJ2-5; len: 16; abundance: .; CDR3nt: TGCGCCAGCAGCTTCACCGGGACAGGGTTCGAGGAGACCCAGTACTTC; CDR3aa: CASSFTGTGFEETQYF
v_gene: TRBV9; d_gene: TRBD2; j_gene: TRBJ2-2; len: 19; abundance: .; CDR3nt: TGTGCCAGCAGCTCACACCGGGGGGTAGCGGGGGGTAGATCCGGGGAGCTGTTTTTT; CDR3aa: CASSSHRGVAGGRSGELFF
v_gene: TRBV7-9; d_gene: .; j_gene: TRBJ2-7; len: 14; abundance: .; CDR3nt: TGTGCCAGCAGCTCGCCGATGTCGCGGGGTGAGCAGTACTTC; CDR3aa: CASSSPMSRGEQYF
v_gene: TRBV11-2; d_gene: .; j_gene: TRBJ1-2; len: 12; abundance: few; CDR3nt: TGTGCCAGCAGCTTAGAAGGGGATGGCTACACCTTC; CDR3aa: CASSLEGDGYTF
v_gene: TRBV5-1; d_gene: .; j_gene: TRBJ2-2; len: 15; abundance: .; CDR3nt: TGCGCCAGCAGCTCCCTTCTAGGGAGTCCCGGGGAGCTGTTTTTT; CDR3aa: CASSSLLGSPGELFF
v_gene: TRBV27; d_gene: TRBD1; j_gene: TRBJ2-7; len: 16; abundance: .; CDR3nt: TGTGCCAGCAGTCCTTACGGGGACAGGGGCTCCTACGAGCAGTACTTC; CDR3aa: CASSPYGDRGSYEQYF
v_gene: TRBV7-9; d_gene: .; j_gene: TRBJ2-2; len: 12; abundance: .; CDR3nt: TGTGCCAGCAGCTCAGGGGCCGGGGAGCTGTTTTTT; CDR3aa: CASSSGAGELFF
v_gene: TRBV7-8; d_gene: .; j_gene: TRBJ2-5; len: 14; abundance: once; CDR3nt: TGTGCCAGCAGCTGGGGACTCCCTCAAGAGACCCAGTACTTC; CDR3aa: CASSWGLPQETQYF
v_gene: TRBV28; d_gene: .; j_gene: TRBJ1-1; len: 13; abundance: .; CDR3nt: TGTGCCAGCAGTTCCCCGTCGAACACTGAAGCTTTCTTT; CDR3aa: CASSSPSNTEAFF
v_gene: TRBV4-2; d_gene: .; j_gene: TRBJ1-4; len: 19; abundance: .; CDR3nt: TGTGCCAGCAGCCAAGTTTTAGGGGTTTCCTCAGGAACTAATGAAAAACTGTTTTTT; CDR3aa: CASSQVLGVSSGTNEKLFF
v_gene: TRBV10-3; d_gene: .; j_gene: TRBJ2-3; len: 16; abundance: .; CDR3nt: TGTGCCATCAGTCCGGAGGGACTCGCTAGCACAGATACGCAGTATTTT; CDR3aa: CAISPEGLASTDTQYF
v_gene: TRBV6-4; d_gene: .; j_gene: TRBJ1-4; len: 13; abundance: .; CDR3nt: TGTGCCAGCAGTCTATCAGGGGATGAAAAACTGTTTTTT; CDR3aa: CASSLSGDEKLFF
v_gene: TRBV6-1; d_gene: .; j_gene: TRBJ2-7; len: 11; abundance: .; CDR3nt: TGTGCCAGCACCGAGCCCTACGAGCAGTACTTC; CDR3aa: CASTEPYEQYF
v_gene: TRBV11-2; d_gene: TRBD2; j_gene: TRBJ2-7; len: 16; abundance: .; CDR3nt: TGTGCCAGCAGCTTAGCCTCTCTAGCGGGTTTTCGGGAGCAGTACTTC; CDR3aa: CASSLASLAGFREQYF
v_gene: TRBV29-1; d_gene: TRBD1; j_gene: TRBJ1-2; len: 14; abundance: .; CDR3nt: TGCAGCGTTGGTGTGGGACAGGAAGCCGAGGGCTACACCTTC; CDR3aa: CSVGVGQEAEGYTF
v_gene: TRBV5-1; d_gene: .; j_gene: TRBJ2-7; len: 11; abundance: .; CDR3nt: TGCGCCAGCAGCCAGGGCCGGGACTGGTACTTC; CDR3aa: CASSQGRDWYF
v_gene: TRBV7-3; d_gene: .; j_gene: TRBJ2-7; len: 16; abundance: .; CDR3nt: TGTGCCAGCAGCTCCCGACAGGTGGGATTTTTATACGAGCAGTACTTC; CDR3aa: CASSSRQVGFLYEQYF
v_gene: TRBV7-9; d_gene: TRBD2; j_gene: TRBJ2-1; len: 14; abundance: .; CDR3nt: TGTGCCAGTACTAGCGGGGGGGGGTACAATGAGCAGTTCTTC; CDR3aa: CASTSGGGYNEQFF
v_gene: TRBV7-7; d_gene: .; j_gene: TRBJ2-1; len: 14; abundance: .; CDR3nt: TGTGCTAGCAGCCCGACTAGCGTCAGGGGGAGGCAGTTCTTC; CDR3aa: CASSPTSVRGRQFF
v_gene: TRBV19; d_gene: .; j_gene: TRBJ1-4; len: 16; abundance: .; CDR3nt: TGTGCCAGTAGTCTAATTGGGGCAGATAAGCCCGAAAAACTGTTTTTT; CDR3aa: CASSLIGADKPEKLFF
v_gene: TRBV4-1; d_gene: TRBD1; j_gene: TRBJ2-1; len: 17; abundance: few; CDR3nt: TGCGCCAGCAGCCAAGGGACAGGGACCGGTCGGGTGAGTGAGCAGTTCTTC; CDR3aa: CASSQGTGTGRVSEQFF
v_gene: TRBV10-3; d_gene: .; j_gene: TRBJ2-7; len: 15; abundance: .; CDR3nt: TGTGCCATCAGTGAGAGAACCGGGACGGAGGGCGAGCAGTACTTC; CDR3aa: CAISERTGTEGEQYF
v_gene: TRBV5-4; d_gene: TRBD1; j_gene: TRBJ2-7; len: 15; abundance: .; CDR3nt: TGTGCCAGCAGCCTCCGACAGGGGGGACACTACGAGCAGTACTTC; CDR3aa: CASSLRQGGHYEQYF
v_gene: TRBV7-6; d_gene: TRBD2; j_gene: TRBJ2-2; len: 16; abundance: .; CDR3nt: TGTGCCAGCAGCTCATTACTAGCGGGCTTAACCGGGGAGCTGTTTTTT; CDR3aa: CASSSLLAGLTGELFF
v_gene: TRBV6-1; d_gene: TRBD1; j_gene: TRBJ1-5; len: 14; abundance: .; CDR3nt: TGTGCCAGCAGTGGACAGGGTAGCAATCAGCCCCAGCATTTT; CDR3aa: CASSGQGSNQPQHF
v_gene: TRBV30; d_gene: .; j_gene: TRBJ1-4; len: 14; abundance: .; CDR3nt: TGTGCCTGGAGTCCTCTCTCCAGTAATGAAAAACTGTTTTTT; CDR3aa: CAWSPLSSNEKLFF
v_gene: TRBV7-9; d_gene: TRBD1; j_gene: TRBJ2-5; len: 15; abundance: once; CDR3nt: TGTGCCAGCAGCTACTCCGGGACAGGGTATGAGACCCAGTACTTC; CDR3aa: CASSYSGTGYETQYF
v_gene: TRBV6-1; d_gene: .; j_gene: TRBJ1-2; len: 12; abundance: .; CDR3nt: TGTGCCAGCCTCGGGCAGGGAGGCGGCTACACCTTC; CDR3aa: CASLGQGGGYTF
v_gene: TRBV2; d_gene: .; j_gene: TRBJ2-1; len: 11; abundance: once; CDR3nt: TGTGCCAGCAGTGTTCAGGGGGAGCAGTTCTTC; CDR3aa: CASSVQGEQFF
v_gene: TRBV29-1; d_gene: TRBD1; j_gene: TRBJ1-2; len: 13; abundance: .; CDR3nt: TGCAGCGTTGGGCAGGGGGTCGACTATGGCTACACCTTC; CDR3aa: CSVGQGVDYGYTF
v_gene: TRBV5-1; d_gene: .; j_gene: TRBJ2-3; len: 13; abundance: .; CDR3nt: TGCGCTACTACGGAGGGTGGGGCAGATACGCAGTATTTT; CDR3aa: CATTEGGADTQYF
v_gene: TRBV5-4; d_gene: .; j_gene: TRBJ1-1; len: 15; abundance: .; CDR3nt: TGTGCCAGCAGCTCGGAGGGCAGCCGGAACACTGAAGCTTTCTTT; CDR3aa: CASSSEGSRNTEAFF
v_gene: TRBV4-2; d_gene: TRBD1; j_gene: TRBJ2-7; len: 15; abundance: .; CDR3nt: TGTGCCAGCAGCCAAGCCCGGGACAGGGGGCGCGAGCAGTACTTC; CDR3aa: CASSQARDRGREQYF
v_gene: TRBV18; d_gene: .; j_gene: TRBJ1-4; len: 15; abundance: .; CDR3nt: TGTGCCAGCTCACCGGAGGACTCAACTAATGAAAAACTGTTTTTT; CDR3aa: CASSPEDSTNEKLFF
v_gene: TRBV6-1; d_gene: TRBD1; j_gene: TRBJ1-2; len: 14; abundance: .; CDR3nt: TGTGCCAGCATGGCAGGGGGCTGGAACTATGGCTACACCTTC; CDR3aa: CASMAGGWNYGYTF
v_gene: TRBV19; d_gene: .; j_gene: TRBJ1-5; len: 13; abundance: .; CDR3nt: TGTGCCCCAGGGCCCGTCAGCAATCAGCCCCAGCATTTT; CDR3aa: CAPGPVSNQPQHF
v_gene: TRBV12-5; d_gene: TRBD2; j_gene: TRBJ2-2; len: 20; abundance: .; CDR3nt: TGTGCTAGTGGTTTGGTGGGACTGTCTAGCGGGAGGGTGAACACCGGGGAGCTGTTTTTT; CDR3aa: CASGLVGLSSGRVNTGELFF
v_gene: TRBV4-2; d_gene: TRBD2; j_gene: TRBJ2-5; len: 18; abundance: .; CDR3nt: TGTGCCAGCAGCCAAGAAATATCGAGCGGGACCGCACTGAAGACCCAGTACTTC; CDR3aa: CASSQEISSGTALKTQYF
v_gene: TRBV15; d_gene: TRBD2; j_gene: TRBJ2-1; len: 15; abundance: .; CDR3nt: TGTGCCACCAGCCTCGGGTCGGGGGGGTTCAATGAGCAGTTCTTC; CDR3aa: CATSLGSGGFNEQFF
v_gene: TRBV4-1; d_gene: TRBD1; j_gene: TRBJ1-5; len: 17; abundance: .; CDR3nt: TGCGCCAGCAGCCAAGTCAGGGGGCGTCATAGCAATCAGCCCCAGCATTTT; CDR3aa: CASSQVRGRHSNQPQHF
v_gene: TRBV19; d_gene: .; j_gene: TRBJ1-5; len: 18; abundance: .; CDR3nt: TGTGCCAGTAGTATAGCTGGACTCGGATTTATGGGCAATCAGCCCCAGCATTTT; CDR3aa: CASSIAGLGFMGNQPQHF